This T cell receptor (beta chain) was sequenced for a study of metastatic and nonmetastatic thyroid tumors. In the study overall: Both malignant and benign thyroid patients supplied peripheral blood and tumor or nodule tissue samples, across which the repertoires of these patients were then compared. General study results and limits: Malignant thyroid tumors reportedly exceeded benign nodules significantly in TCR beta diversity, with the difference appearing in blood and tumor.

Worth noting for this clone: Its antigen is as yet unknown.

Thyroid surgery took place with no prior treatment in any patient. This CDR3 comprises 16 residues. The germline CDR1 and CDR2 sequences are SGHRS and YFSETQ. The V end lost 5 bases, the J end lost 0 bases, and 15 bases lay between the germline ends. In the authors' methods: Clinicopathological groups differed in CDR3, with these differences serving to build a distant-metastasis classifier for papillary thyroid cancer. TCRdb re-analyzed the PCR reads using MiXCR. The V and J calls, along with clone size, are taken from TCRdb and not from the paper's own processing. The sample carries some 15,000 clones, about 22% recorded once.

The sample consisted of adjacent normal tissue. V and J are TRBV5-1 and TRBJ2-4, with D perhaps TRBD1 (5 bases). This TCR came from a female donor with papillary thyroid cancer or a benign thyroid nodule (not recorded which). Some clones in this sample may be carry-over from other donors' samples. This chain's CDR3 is CASSHGVGLAKNIQYF. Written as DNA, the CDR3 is TGCGCCAGCAGTCATGGGGTGGGGCTAGCCAAAAACATTCAGTACTTC.